This TCR beta chain is drawn from a study of blood T cells in healthy people across ages. Germline CDR1 SGHRS, CDR2 YFSETQ. Trimming cost V 5 bases and J 5 bases; bases outside gene matches: 15. The CDR3 is 16 residues long. For the second PCR, which ran for about 7 to 11 cycles, a sample-barcoded 5' primer and a J-beta primer mix were used. A single record per CDR3 protein comes from TCRdb applying MiXCR to the 5' RACE reads. The sample yields over a million distinct CDR3 sequences, around 27% seen once. This clonotype was observed a handful of times. The same specimen was also included in a second study, on T cells of mothers and their children.

J is TRBJ2-5 and V is TRBV5-1; 7 positions match TRBD2. The sequenced sample consisted of blood. The receptor was isolated from a girl aged 2 to 9 in good health. CDR3 loop: CASRTGWREPSETQYF. In DNA form, the CDR3 reads TGCGCCAGCAGGACTGGGTGGCGGGAGCCCTCCGAGACCCAGTACTTC.